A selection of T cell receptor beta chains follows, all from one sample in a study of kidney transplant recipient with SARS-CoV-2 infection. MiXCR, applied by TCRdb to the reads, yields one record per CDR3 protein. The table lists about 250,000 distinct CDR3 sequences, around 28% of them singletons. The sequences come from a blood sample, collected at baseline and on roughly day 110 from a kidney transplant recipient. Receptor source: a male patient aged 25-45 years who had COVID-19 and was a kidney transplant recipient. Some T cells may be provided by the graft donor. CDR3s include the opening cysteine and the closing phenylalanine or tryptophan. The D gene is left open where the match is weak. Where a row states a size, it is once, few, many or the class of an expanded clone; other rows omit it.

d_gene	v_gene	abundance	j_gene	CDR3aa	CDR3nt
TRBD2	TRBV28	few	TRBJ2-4	CASMTSGTKNIQYF	TGTGCCAGCATGACTAGCGGAACCAAAAACATTCAGTACTTC
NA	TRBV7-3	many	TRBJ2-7	CASSPDKGSSSYEQYF	TGTGCCAGCAGCCCCGATAAGGGTTCTAGCTCCTACGAGCAGTACTTC
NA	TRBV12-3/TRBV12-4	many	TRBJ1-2	CASSSAFSFRKTYGYTF	TGTGCCAGCAGTTCGGCATTCAGCTTCCGAAAGACCTATGGCTACACCTTC
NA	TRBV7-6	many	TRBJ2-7	CASSYAGPAYEQYF	TGTGCCAGCAGTTACGCGGGACCGGCCTACGAGCAGTACTTC
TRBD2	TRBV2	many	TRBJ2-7	CASAGTSGLSSYEQYF	TGTGCCAGCGCCGGGACTAGCGGACTATCCTCCTACGAGCAGTACTTC
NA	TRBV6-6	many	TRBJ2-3	CASSSGLEDTQYF	TGTGCCAGCAGTTCGGGCCTAGAAGATACGCAGTATTTT
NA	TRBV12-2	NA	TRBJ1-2	CASRTFPTPRKTYGYTF	TGTGCAAGTCGCACCTTTCCGACTCCACGAAAGACCTATGGCTACACCTTC
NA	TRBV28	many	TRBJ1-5	CASSLDWNAVAEKNSNQPQHF	TGTGCCAGCAGTTTAGATTGGAACGCGGTTGCAGAAAAAAATAGCAATCAGCCCCAGCATTTT
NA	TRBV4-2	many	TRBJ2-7	CASSQEVGDHYEQYF	TGTGCCAGCAGCCAAGAGGTGGGGGACCACTACGAGCAGTACTTC
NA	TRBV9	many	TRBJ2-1	CASSVEGLNEQFF	TGTGCCAGCAGCGTAGAAGGACTCAATGAGCAGTTCTTC
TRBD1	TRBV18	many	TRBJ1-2	CASSPEAGGGYTF	TGTGCCAGCTCACCAGAGGCAGGGGGTGGCTACACCTTC
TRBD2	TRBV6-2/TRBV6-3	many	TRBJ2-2	CASYSRGANTGELFF	TGTGCCAGCTATTCCCGGGGGGCGAACACCGGGGAGCTGTTTTTT
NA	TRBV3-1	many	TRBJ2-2	CASSADSPISGLTGELFF	TGTGCCAGCAGCGCTGATAGTCCCATTTCAGGCTTGACCGGGGAGCTGTTTTTT
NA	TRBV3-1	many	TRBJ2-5	CASSQMPPISFSETQYF	TGTGCCAGCAGCCAAATGCCTCCCATTTCTTTCTCTGAGACCCAGTACTTC
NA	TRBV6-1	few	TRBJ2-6	CASSERGAGANVLTF	TGTGCCAGCAGTGAAAGGGGGGCTGGGGCCAACGTCCTGACTTTC
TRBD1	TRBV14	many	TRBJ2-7	CASSPYTGQGTFYEQYF	TGTGCCAGCAGCCCCTATACCGGACAGGGCACCTTCTACGAGCAGTACTTC